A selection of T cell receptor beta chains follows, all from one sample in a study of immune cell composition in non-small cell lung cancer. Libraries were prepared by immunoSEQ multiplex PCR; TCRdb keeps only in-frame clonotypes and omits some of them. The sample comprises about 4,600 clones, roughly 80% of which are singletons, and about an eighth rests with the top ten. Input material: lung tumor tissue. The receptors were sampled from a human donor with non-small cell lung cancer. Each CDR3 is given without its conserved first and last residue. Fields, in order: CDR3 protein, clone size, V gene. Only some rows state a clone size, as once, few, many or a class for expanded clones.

CDR3 protein: ASSESAGGGKNIQY
clone size: NA
V gene: TRBV6-4

CDR3 protein: ASSFGGGGETQY
clone size: few
V gene: TRBV7-3

CDR3 protein: ASSERGSSGNTIY
clone size: NA
V gene: TRBV2

CDR3 protein: AISEEALSTEAF
clone size: NA
V gene: TRBV10-3

CDR3 protein: ASSLAIVKDTQY
clone size: large
V gene: TRBV7-8

CDR3 protein: ASSWVGRSEKLF
clone size: NA
V gene: TRBV19

CDR3 protein: ASSINRKVPQH
clone size: NA
V gene: TRBV19

CDR3 protein: ASRETGGNYGYT
clone size: once
V gene: TRBV6-6

CDR3 protein: ASVGALAGGPRTGELF
clone size: once
V gene: TRBV12-5

CDR3 protein: ASSQERTGGDIQY
clone size: few
V gene: TRBV4-1

CDR3 protein: ASSISSSGFFYEQY
clone size: NA
V gene: TRBV19

CDR3 protein: ATSSGTSGLRAEQY
clone size: medium-sized
V gene: TRBV15

CDR3 protein: ASSTDTLYGYT
clone size: NA
V gene: TRBV28

CDR3 protein: ASSSGTYQETQY
clone size: NA
V gene: TRBV11-2

CDR3 protein: ASSQTSGGVTDTQY
clone size: NA
V gene: TRBV4-3

CDR3 protein: ASSRASASTGELF
clone size: NA
V gene: TRBV19

CDR3 protein: ASSERTSGISEQF
clone size: NA
V gene: TRBV6-1

CDR3 protein: AWNRLNYEQY
clone size: NA
V gene: TRBV30

CDR3 protein: AWSGQGVNNSPLH
clone size: few
V gene: TRBV30

CDR3 protein: ATSRTGTGSFELF
clone size: NA
V gene: TRBV15

CDR3 protein: ASSLRWSSYNEQF
clone size: NA
V gene: TRBV27

CDR3 protein: ASSQSRRAGGRSETQY
clone size: once
V gene: TRBV16

CDR3 protein: ASSLGGRTDTQY
clone size: NA
V gene: TRBV7-9

CDR3 protein: VIDSTYEQY
clone size: NA
V gene: TRBV6-1

CDR3 protein: ASSLTGVVTYEQY
clone size: NA
V gene: TRBV6-1

CDR3 protein: ATVLAGGYEQY
clone size: few
V gene: TRBV19

CDR3 protein: SVRQGAETQY
clone size: NA
V gene: TRBV29-1

CDR3 protein: ASSVTGLAGETGELF
clone size: NA
V gene: TRBV27

CDR3 protein: ASNAVPTSGMKEQY
clone size: NA
V gene: TRBV5-4

CDR3 protein: ASSGGTSNEQY
clone size: NA
V gene: TRBV18

CDR3 protein: ASSLPGVGWWGYT
clone size: NA
V gene: TRBV28

CDR3 protein: ASSVGADTQY
clone size: NA
V gene: TRBV28

CDR3 protein: SVMRVGTEAF
clone size: few
V gene: TRBV29-1

CDR3 protein: ASSGRDKNTEAF
clone size: NA
V gene: TRBV28

CDR3 protein: ASTNSLTYEQY
clone size: NA
V gene: TRBV6-1

CDR3 protein: ASSLWLGSDTQY
clone size: few
V gene: TRBV5-1

CDR3 protein: ASSVDTGPYEQY
clone size: few
V gene: TRBV9

CDR3 protein: AWSKQGAFHSEAF
clone size: NA
V gene: TRBV30

CDR3 protein: AISGQGFYEQY
clone size: NA
V gene: TRBV19

CDR3 protein: ASSQGTSGQETQY
clone size: NA
V gene: TRBV4-1

CDR3 protein: ASSVGQYADTQY
clone size: NA
V gene: TRBV10-2

CDR3 protein: SGGTSGNTIY
clone size: NA
V gene: TRBV29-1

CDR3 protein: SVEFGGGLSYEQY
clone size: NA
V gene: TRBV29-1

CDR3 protein: ASSPARVREHEQY
clone size: NA
V gene: TRBV27

CDR3 protein: ASRRGGESPYGYT
clone size: few
V gene: TRBV28

CDR3 protein: ASSLKLHIHHNSPLH
clone size: NA
V gene: TRBV21-1

CDR3 protein: ASSQGTSGQETQY
clone size: NA
V gene: TRBV4-3

CDR3 protein: ASSLAGAAETQY
clone size: NA
V gene: TRBV7-2